This T cell receptor beta chain originates from a study of memory B cells and T cells in multiple sclerosis. Findings of the study overall: Normalization was needed because clone-set size differences affected shared clonotype counts.

In the case of this clone: Its antigen is as yet unknown.

Data came from immunoSEQ multiplex PCR; TCRdb stores just in-frame clones and leaves some out. The sample has roughly 14,000 clones, about 70% seen once; the top ten hold approximately 2.2%. Germline V gives CDR1 SGHTA, CDR2 FQGTGA. Trimming at V came to 5 bases and at J to 0 bases, leaving 4 bases not matched to a gene. This CDR3 is 16 amino acids long. This clonotype originated in a human donor with multiple sclerosis. The chain uses TRBV7-3 and TRBJ2-6; 7 bases map to TRBD1. Sequencing was done on a sample of memory (CD45RO+) CD4+ T cells from blood. This CDR3 is CASSPQGRSGANVLTF. The CDR3 DNA follows: TGTGCCAGCAGCCCACAGGGGCGCTCTGGGGCCAACGTCCTGACTTTC.